Listed below are T cell receptor beta chains from one sample, sequenced in a study of blood T cells in healthy people across ages. TCRdb re-called the 5' RACE reads with MiXCR, one entry per CDR3 protein. Seen here are 500,000 to 650,000 distinct CDR3 sequences, around 27% observed once, and the top ten hold about 3.9%. The data were also submitted as part of a second study, on T cells of mothers and their children.

Input material: blood. The receptors shown here come from a boy aged 2-15 years in good health. Each CDR3 is given with its conserved first and last residue. Each record gives: D gene, clone size, J gene, V gene, CDR3 DNA, CDR3 protein. D genes are given only for firm matches. The size field is filled for only some rows; it gives once, few, many or a size class.

TRBD2	few	TRBJ2-7	TRBV7-2	TGTGCCAGCAGCTTCTCTCGGGCTAGCGGGTATAGGGAGCAGTACTTC	CASSFSRASGYREQYF
-	-	TRBJ2-1	TRBV10-3	TGTGCCATCAGTGAGTTCAGGGACAATGAGCAGTTCTTC	CAISEFRDNEQFF
-	-	TRBJ2-5	TRBV6-1	TGTGCCAGCAGTGAAGGGTGGGGGCCGGGGGAGACCCAGTACTTC	CASSEGWGPGETQYF
-	many	TRBJ2-6	TRBV6-6	TGTGCCAGCAGTTACGGAGGGGCTGGGGCCAACGTCCTGACTTTC	CASSYGGAGANVLTF
-	few	TRBJ2-6	TRBV11-3	TGTGCCAGCAGCCGGGACGCAAGAAGCCACTCTGGGGCCAACGTCCTGACTTTC	CASSRDARSHSGANVLTF
-	-	TRBJ2-5	TRBV7-2	TGTGCCAGCAGGAGGGCTGGGTCCCCAGAGACCCAGTACTTC	CASRRAGSPETQYF
TRBD2	-	TRBJ2-7	TRBV2	TGTGCCAGCAGTGGTCCTAGCGGGAGCTCCTACGAGCAGTACTTC	CASSGPSGSSYEQYF
-	few	TRBJ2-7	TRBV21-1	TGTGCCAGCAGCAAACCCCGACAGGGGGCCTACGAGCAGTACTTC	CASSKPRQGAYEQYF
-	few	TRBJ1-2	TRBV6-5	TGTGCCAGCAGTCCATTCAGGGGCCGGGCCTATGGCTACACCTTC	CASSPFRGRAYGYTF
-	-	TRBJ2-3	TRBV20-1	TGCAGTGCTAGACCCAGCCTGCGATTAGATACGCAGTATTTT	CSARPSLRLDTQYF
TRBD2	few	TRBJ2-5	TRBV20-1	TGCAGTGCTAGGGAAGGGACTATCCAAGAGACCCAGTACTTC	CSAREGTIQETQYF
-	-	TRBJ2-7	TRBV29-1	TGCAGCGTTGAACCCCCACCGGATAGGGCCTACGAGCAGTACTTC	CSVEPPPDRAYEQYF
-	few	TRBJ1-2	TRBV7-8	TGTGCCAGCAGCGCCCGGGTCGTCGATGGCTACACCTTC	CASSARVVDGYTF
TRBD1	few	TRBJ2-1	TRBV30	TGTGCCTGGGGGAGACAGGGTTACAATGAGCAGTTCTTC	CAWGRQGYNEQFF
-	-	TRBJ1-4	TRBV5-5	TGTGCCAGCAGCCGTCTAACAACTAATGGAAAACTGTTTTTT	CASSRLTTNGKLFF
-	few	TRBJ2-5	TRBV6-6	TGTGCCAGCGGGGAGCGGTCTCAAGAGACCCAGTACTTC	CASGERSQETQYF
-	few	TRBJ2-1	TRBV10-3	TGTGCCATCAGTGAGGGAAACAATGAGCAGTTCTTC	CAISEGNNEQFF
TRBD1	few	TRBJ2-7	TRBV20-1	TGCAGTGCTAGAGATGACCCAGGGGGCGGCTACGAGCAGTACTTC	CSARDDPGGGYEQYF
TRBD1	-	TRBJ2-4	TRBV20-1	TGCAGTGCTGGGGACAGACTAGCCAAAAACATTCAGTACTTC	CSAGDRLAKNIQYF
-	few	TRBJ2-3	TRBV5-1	TGCGCCAGCAGCTTGAAGTGGGAGAGCACAGATACGCAGTATTTT	CASSLKWESTDTQYF
-	-	TRBJ1-6	TRBV6-6	TGTGCCAGCAAGGAACAGGCCACCTCCTCACCCCTCCACTTT	CASKEQATSSPLHF
TRBD1	few	TRBJ1-4	TRBV10-3	TGTGCCATCAGTGACCCCGCCAGGGGGAATGAAAAACTGTTTTTT	CAISDPARGNEKLFF
-	few	TRBJ2-3	TRBV20-1	TGCAGTGCTCTTGGACAGAAGAACACAGATACGCAGTATTTT	CSALGQKNTDTQYF
-	-	TRBJ1-5	TRBV7-2	TGTGCCAGCAGCTTTACAGGGTATCAGCCCCAGCATTTT	CASSFTGYQPQHF
-	few	TRBJ2-7	TRBV29-1	TGCAGCGTTGAACTTCCGGACGGCCCCTACGAGCAGTACTTC	CSVELPDGPYEQYF
TRBD2	-	TRBJ2-2	TRBV10-3	TGTGCCATAGAGCGGGGACCGAACACCGGGGAGCTGTTTTTT	CAIERGPNTGELFF
TRBD1	few	TRBJ2-5	TRBV7-2	TGTGCCAGCAGAAGGACAGGGGTCTTGGAGACCCAGTACTTC	CASRRTGVLETQYF
-	-	TRBJ2-7	TRBV7-6	TGTGCCAGCAGCGCCTGGACTGGATTCTCCTACGAGCAGTACTTC	CASSAWTGFSYEQYF
-	few	TRBJ2-7	TRBV27	TGTGCCAGCAGTACCGGGGCTGAGCAGTACTTC	CASSTGAEQYF
TRBD1	-	TRBJ1-2	TRBV27	TGTGCCAGCAGTTCACACACAGGGGTTAACTATGGCTACACCTTC	CASSSHTGVNYGYTF
-	-	TRBJ2-2	TRBV30	TGTGCCTGGAGTCCGGACAGCTTCACCGGGGAGCTGTTTTTT	CAWSPDSFTGELFF
-	few	TRBJ1-4	TRBV29-1	TGCAGCGTTGGCCCGCAGGGGTCGAGGGAAAAACTGTTTTTT	CSVGPQGSREKLFF
-	-	TRBJ2-5	TRBV5-6	TGTGCCAGCAGCGAGACTACGGCAGAGACCCAGTACTTC	CASSETTAETQYF
-	-	TRBJ2-3	TRBV6-4	TGTGCCAGCAGGACCGGACGAAGCTCTAGCACAGATACGCAGTATTTT	CASRTGRSSSTDTQYF
TRBD2	-	TRBJ2-7	TRBV7-2	TGTGCCAGCAGCAGAACCGGGACTAACTCCTACGAGCAGTACTTC	CASSRTGTNSYEQYF
-	once	TRBJ1-1	TRBV12-3/TRBV12-4	TGTGCCAGCAGTTTAACTGGGCCAGATGAAGCTTTCTTT	CASSLTGPDEAFF
TRBD1	-	TRBJ1-2	TRBV2	TGTGCCAGCAGAGGGGACAGGGGGGACTCCTACACCTTC	CASRGDRGDSYTF
-	-	TRBJ2-1	TRBV20-1	TGCAGTGCTCCCCATGTAAGTTCCTACAATGAGCAGTTCTTC	CSAPHVSSYNEQFF
TRBD1	-	TRBJ1-2	TRBV20-1	TGCAGTGCTAGGCACCAGATGAGCAGGGGGCATGGCTACACCTTC	CSARHQMSRGHGYTF
-	few	TRBJ2-2	TRBV2	TGTGCCACCGGGGACATGAGCACCGGGGAGCTGTTTTTT	CATGDMSTGELFF
-	few	TRBJ2-7	TRBV20-1	TGCAGTGCTAGTGAAGGGAGCTCCTACGAGCAGTACTTC	CSASEGSSYEQYF
-	few	TRBJ2-6	TRBV27	TGTGCCAGCAGCAACAGGGCCATTACCTCTGGGGCCAACGTCCTGACTTTC	CASSNRAITSGANVLTF
-	-	TRBJ1-6	TRBV9	TGTGCCAGCAGCGTAGGACTGACCTATTCACCCCTCCACTTT	CASSVGLTYSPLHF
-	-	TRBJ2-1	TRBV29-1	TGCAGCGTTGACGCCCGGGACGGATTCTCCTACAATGAGCAGTTCTTC	CSVDARDGFSYNEQFF
-	-	TRBJ1-1	TRBV10-3	TGTGCCATCAGGGATGACACCTACACTGAAGCTTTCTTT	CAIRDDTYTEAFF
-	-	TRBJ1-1	TRBV5-1	TGCGCCAGCAGCTCCCCGGGCCTTGAAGCTTTCTTT	CASSSPGLEAFF
-	many	TRBJ2-7	TRBV11-2	TGTGCCAGCAGCTTGACGAACGAGCAGTACTTC	CASSLTNEQYF
TRBD2	few	TRBJ2-5	TRBV27	TGTGCCAGCAGTTTAGGGACTAGCGTAGAGACCCAGTACTTC	CASSLGTSVETQYF
-	-	TRBJ2-2	TRBV12-3/TRBV12-4	TGTGCCAGCAGTTTAGACAGAGGTACCGTCGGGGAGCTGTTTTTT	CASSLDRGTVGELFF
-	-	TRBJ2-7	TRBV5-1	TGCGCCAGCAGCCTGGGTCACACGCGCACCTACGAGCAGTACTTC	CASSLGHTRTYEQYF
TRBD1	-	TRBJ2-2	TRBV12-3/TRBV12-4	TGTGCCAGCAGTGGGGCCGGGACAGGGGCCGGGGAGCTGTTTTTT	CASSGAGTGAGELFF
-	-	TRBJ1-2	TRBV6-6	TGTGCCAGCAGGTCGACAGCTAGTTATGGCTACACCTTC	CASRSTASYGYTF
-	few	TRBJ2-1	TRBV6-9	TGTGCCAGCAGTTATTCTTCAGCCTCTCCCTACAATGAGCAGTTCTTC	CASSYSSASPYNEQFF